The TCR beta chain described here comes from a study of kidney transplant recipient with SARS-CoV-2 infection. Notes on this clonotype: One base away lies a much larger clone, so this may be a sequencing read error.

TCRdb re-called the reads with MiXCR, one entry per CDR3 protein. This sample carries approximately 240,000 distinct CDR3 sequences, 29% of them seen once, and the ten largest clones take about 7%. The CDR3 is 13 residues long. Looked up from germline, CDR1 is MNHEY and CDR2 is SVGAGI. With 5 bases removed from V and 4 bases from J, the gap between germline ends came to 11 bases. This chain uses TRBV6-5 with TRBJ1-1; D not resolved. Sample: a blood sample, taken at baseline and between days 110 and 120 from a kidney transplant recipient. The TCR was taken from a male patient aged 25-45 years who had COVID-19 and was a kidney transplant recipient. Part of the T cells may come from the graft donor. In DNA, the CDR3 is TGTGCCAGCAGTGGGGTAATGAGCACTGAAGCTTTCTTT. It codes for CASSGVMSTEAFF.